This TCR beta chain was sequenced during a study of T cells in Graves' hyperthyroidism and ophthalmopathy. This clonotype came up many times. On the basis of clinical symptoms, serum thyroxine and TRAb, thyroid ultrasound and orbital computed tomography, diagnoses were made. Amplification of TCR beta CDR3 regions was performed using RNA transcripts as template. HTBI primers were employed in a first-round RT-PCR of the TCR CDR3. TCRdb itself ran the multiplex PCR reads through MiXCR, one entry per CDR3 protein. The data contain 400,000 or so distinct CDR3 sequences, 12% to 15% of them singletons. CDR3 length: 18 residues. The V segment lost 5 bases and the J segment 7 bases; nucleotides outside the gene matches: 19. Germline assignment: CDR1 MDHEN and CDR2 SYDVKM.

Sequencing used blood. This chain links TRBV28 with TRBJ1-5, with TRBD1 matching over 8 bases. The receptor's source is a woman aged 55-75 years with Graves' ophthalmopathy. Here the CDR3 reads CASSPYPGRTGLRQPQHF. The CDR3 DNA reads as TGTGCCAGCAGTCCTTACCCAGGGCGGACAGGGTTACGGCAGCCCCAGCATTTT.